Included here is one T cell receptor beta chain sequence, with context. The sample originates from a study of blood T cell repertoires in COVID-19. The CDR3 loop spans 16 amino acids. V shed 5 bases and J shed 2 bases, with 16 bases lying between them. Looked up from germline, CDR1 is SGHTA and CDR2 is FQGNSA. Assay used: immunoSEQ multiplex PCR; TCRdb lists only in-frame clones, some missing. The sample gives fewer than 450,000 clones, under 95% of which show up once; roughly 3.4% is in the top ten. The clonotype comes from a woman aged 18-29 years who had recovered from COVID-19. Sequencing was done on a sample of peripheral blood. The chain joins TRBV7-2 to TRBJ1-3; no firm D call. CDR3 nucleotide sequence: TGTGCCAGCAGCCCCCGGGCGGGTTCTACTGGAAACACCATATATTTT. This codes for CASSPRAGSTGNTIYF.